These T cell receptor beta chains were read from a single sample in a study of blood T cell repertoires in COVID-19. The method was immunoSEQ multiplex PCR; TCRdb's version includes in-frame clones alone and lacks a portion of them. Of 200,000 to 300,000 clones listed, 70% to 85% are singletons. The sample consisted of peripheral blood. All receptors derive from a man at least 80 years old with acute or convalescent COVID-19. CDR3s leave out the opening cysteine and the closing phenylalanine or tryptophan.

v_call	j_call	cdr3_aa
TRBV6-5	TRBJ2-6	ASRGGGANVLT
TRBV7-8	TRBJ1-2	ASSLGPGTANYGYT
TRBV6-5	TRBJ2-7	ASSSYGTSYEQY
TRBV3-1/TRBV3-2	TRBJ1-1	ASSQSTGPNTEAF
TRBV9	TRBJ2-7	ASSAPGLSYEQY
TRBV7-2	TRBJ2-5	ASRKRAGGPETQY
TRBV7-2	TRBJ1-3	ASSIIPSGNTIY
TRBV25-1	TRBJ2-3	ASSEGQGGTDTQY
TRBV7-9	TRBJ1-1	ASSSMAARVENTEAF
TRBV20-1	TRBJ1-2	SAARLSGYT
TRBV15	TRBJ1-3	ATSRDRGGSGNTIY
TRBV18	TRBJ2-7	ASSAGTGGPGEY
TRBV5-1	TRBJ2-7	ASSAHRDRVHEQY
TRBV2	TRBJ1-4	ASSPGTGGKANEKLF
TRBV10-3	TRBJ2-7	AISESTKKTYEQY
TRBV25-1	TRBJ1-2	ASSESAGYGYT
TRBV11-2	TRBJ1-5	ASSLELSGTQH
TRBV6-5	TRBJ2-7	ASSYRLNRGHEQY
TRBV18	TRBJ2-3	ASSPFEREIRTDTQY
TRBV6-5	TRBJ1-1	ATLWGGLNTEAF
TRBV6-5	TRBJ2-7	ASSYSQGATYEQY
TRBV12-5	TRBJ2-7	ASGRAVYEQY
TRBV7-2	TRBJ2-6	ASSPLGANVLT
TRBV7-2	TRBJ1-2	ASSPPGGANT
TRBV19	TRBJ1-4	ASSMEGLLNEKLF
TRBV11-2	TRBJ2-7	ASSFDRGIFSYEQY
TRBV18	TRBJ1-1	ASSPQTGNTEAF
TRBV10-1	TRBJ2-7	ASSESKVTNGQY
TRBV5-1	TRBJ2-3	ASTPGTGSTDTQY
TRBV18	TRBJ1-5	ASSPLSVGRGNQPQH
TRBV5-1	TRBJ2-5	ASSMDRGLLLQETQY
TRBV14	TRBJ2-1	ASSQGLAGRREQF
TRBV23-1	TRBJ2-7	ASSHPGTSGRAWY
TRBV18	TRBJ2-7	ASSPRTGREQY
TRBV6-5	TRBJ2-7	ASSSLRRGGIYEQY
TRBV24-1	TRBJ2-3	ATRGGRGTSGTDTQY
TRBV5-6	TRBJ2-5	ASSFTGGRETQY
TRBV30	TRBJ1-3	AWSESNTIY
TRBV7-8	TRBJ1-2	ASSPGEAVYT
TRBV5-1	TRBJ1-2	ASSSPGQSIGYT
TRBV2	TRBJ2-7	ASRYSEQY
TRBV10-3	TRBJ1-4	AISESSWTGDASGVF
TRBV30	TRBJ2-3	AWSEGGSSTDTQY
TRBV5-4	TRBJ2-7	ASSLGGPGSSYEQY
TRBV7-3	TRBJ1-2	ASSLAHGTAYGYT
TRBV6-5	TRBJ2-7	ASRPGQAPYEQY
TRBV7-6	TRBJ2-2	ASSGARTGELF
TRBV10-3	TRBJ1-3	AISTPGQGLSGNTIY